These 14 T cell receptor beta chains were all obtained from the same sample, sequenced in a study of CD4+ T cells in melanoma. TCRdb's copy holds only in-frame clones and misses some; the assay was immunoSEQ multiplex PCR. This sample has about 8,800 clones; more than 60% occur once, and the top ten carry roughly 25%. The sequencing sample was made of cells from a culture (not recorded whether cultured in vitro). The receptor set was obtained from a human donor with melanoma.

This chain connects TRBV19 to TRBJ2-3; 7 bases are shared with TRBD1. The CDR3 sequence is 15 residues long. Losses at the gene ends were 7 bases for V and 2 bases for J; bases not matched to a gene: 9. Germline lookup yields CDR1 LNHDA and CDR2 SQIVND (reference sequence). CDR3 DNA sequence: TGTGCCAGTACCCCGGGACAGAGCTTCACAGATACGCAGTATTTT. This gives the protein CASTPGQSFTDTQYF.

This clone has just a few counts. The chain recombines TRBV7-3 with TRBJ2-1, with TRBD2 matching over 8 bases. From germline, CDR1 is SGHTA and CDR2 FQGTGA. The CDR3 has 15 amino acids. The trim removed 3 bases at V and 5 bases at J, leaving 6 bases unmatched. CDR3 sequence reads: CASSFLGGGNNEQFF. The CDR3 coding sequence is TGTGCCAGCAGCTTCTTAGGCGGGGGGAACAATGAGCAGTTCTTC. The full variable domain, its missing parts supplied by reference TRBV7-3 and TRBJ2-1, is GAGVSQTPSNKVTEKGKYVELRCDPISGHTALYWYRQSLGQGPEFLIYFQGTGAADDSGLPNDRFFAVRPEGSVSTLKIQRTERGDSAVYLCASSFLGGGNNEQFFGPGTRLTVL.

The chain combines TRBV11-1 with TRBJ2-7; possibly TRBD1 for D (5 bases). V dropped 4 bases and J dropped 0 bases, with 16 bases sitting between them. This CDR3 is 16 amino acids long. Looked up from germline, CDR1 is SGHAT and CDR2 is FQDESV (reference sequence). The CDR3 reads CASSSHRFPSSYEQYF. The DNA of the CDR3 is TGTGCCAGCAGCTCCCACAGGTTCCCTAGCTCCTACGAGCAGTACTTC.

A remark on this clone: An end of the junction does not agree with germline; a read error may underlie this. The chain couples TRBV7-9 to TRBJ2-3; a weak D match, TRBD1 (6 bases). The V gene's germline CDR1 is SEHNR and CDR2 FQNEAQ (reference sequence). CDR3 size: 15 residues. CDR3 residues: CASSLSWGPTNTQYF. The CDR3, as DNA: TGTGCCAGCAGCTTATCCTGGGGGCCCACAAATACGCAGTATTTT.

The chain links TRBV24-1 to TRBJ2-7; TRBD1 is a possible D gene (5 bases). Looked up from germline, CDR1 is KGHDR and CDR2 is SFDVKD. The CDR3 totals 17 residues. V lost 1 base and J 5 bases, leaving 20 bases between the germline ends. CDR3 sequence reads: CATSDFPDRGFTNEQYF. CDR3 coding DNA: TGTGCCACCAGTGATTTTCCCGATAGGGGCTTCACCAACGAGCAGTACTTC.

The rearrangement uses TRBV5-4 and TRBJ2-5; possibly TRBD1 or TRBD2 for D (6 bases each). The V end lost 0 bases, the J end lost 1 base, and 7 bases lay between the germline ends. This CDR3 spans 14 amino acids. The germline V gene has CDR1 SGHNT and CDR2 YYREEE (reference sequence). The CDR3 region has the DNA TGTGCCAGCAGCTTGGCGGGGGCCCAAGAGACCCAGTACTTC. Translation gives CASSLAGAQETQYF.

The sample holds a few counts of this clone. The chain recombines TRBV7-3 with TRBJ2-1, with D perhaps matching TRBD1 (6 bases). This CDR3 contains 16 residues. V was clipped by 5 bases and J by 3 bases, with 17 bases between them. Looked up from germline, CDR1 is SGHTA and CDR2 is FQGTGA. This CDR3 is CASSPPRGFVYNEQFF. The DNA for the CDR3 is TGTGCCAGCAGCCCCCCAAGGGGGTTCGTCTACAATGAGCAGTTCTTC.

CDR3 in amino acids: CASRGQGGSSRKLFF. DNA of the CDR3: TGTGCCAGCAGGGGGCAGGGAGGGTCTTCAAGGAAACTGTTTTTT. This chain connects TRBV25-1 to TRBJ1-4; weak D call: TRBD1 (5 bases). The CDR3 is 15 residues long. The germline CDR1 and CDR2 sequences are MGHDK and SYGVNS. Trimming pared 6 bases from V and 11 bases from J, leaving 22 bases between.

This clone appeared once. V gene TRBV7-3 combines with J gene TRBJ2-2; 8 nucleotides align to TRBD2. This CDR3 region has 14 residues. The V segment lost 8 bases and the J segment 5 bases; nucleotides outside the gene matches: 7. Germline loops: CDR1 SGHTA, CDR2 FQGTGA. The CDR3 DNA reads as TGTGCCAGCTCCTCCGGGGGGGGGACCGGGGAGCTGTTTTTT. Translated, it gives CASSSGGGTGELFF.

The rearrangement joins TRBV3-1 (or the pseudogene TRBV3-2) to TRBJ2-6; TRBD1 agrees at 9 bases. The germline CDR1 and CDR2 sequences are LGHDT and YNNKEL (reference sequence). Unmatched junction bases numbered 5, after V lost 4 bases and J lost 1 base. CDR3 size: 17 residues. CDR3 DNA sequence: TGTGCCAGCAGCCCGGGACAGGGAGAATCTGGGGCCAACGTCCTGACTTTC. This codes for CASSPGQGESGANVLTF.

This rearrangement joins TRBV12-3 or TRBV12-4 to TRBJ2-3; possibly TRBD2 for D (6 bases). This CDR3 comprises 12 residues. The V end lost 5 bases, the J end lost 4 bases, and 7 bases lay between the germline ends. CDR3 DNA: TGTGCCAGCAGTGGAGGGGCAGATACGCAGTATTTT. Its translation: CASSGGADTQYF.

The chain uses TRBV10-3 and TRBJ2-1; TRBD2 matches 10 bases. The junction had 6 bases not matched to a gene; V was cut back by 6 bases and J by 4 bases. The CDR3 is made up of 15 amino acids. CDR1 and CDR2 from the germline V gene are ENHRY and SYGVKD. The CDR3 here is CAIRVAGGMYNEQFF. The CDR3 coding sequence is TGTGCCATCAGAGTAGCGGGGGGAATGTACAATGAGCAGTTCTTC.

The chain joins TRBV3-1 (or the pseudogene TRBV3-2) to TRBJ1-1; D ambiguous. Germline V lookup: CDR1 LGHDT, CDR2 YNNKEL (reference sequence). V was cut by 6 bases and J by 8 bases, with 13 bases left in between. This CDR3 is built from 12 residues. The CDR3, as DNA: TGTGCCAGCAGATCCTGGACGGCGGAAGCTTTCTTT. Translating it yields CASRSWTAEAFF.

V and J are TRBV6-5 and TRBJ1-2; D unclear. The V and J ends lost 2 bases and 6 bases respectively, with 7 bases between them. The CDR3 sequence is 12 residues long. Germline CDR1 and CDR2: MNHEY and SVGAGI. The CDR3 loop reads CASSYTGNGYTF. Written as DNA, the CDR3 is TGTGCCAGCAGTTACACGGGAAATGGCTACACCTTC.